This T cell receptor beta chain came from a study of shared clonotypes between healthy human individuals. Study-wide context: Donors were a couple of women and a few men aged 18 to 49.

Naive CD8 cells lacked CD45RO and underwent positive selection for CCR7, leaving out terminally differentiated effector memory CD45RA+ cells. Each donor was a Caucasian adult residing in Nashville, Tennessee. Remarks on this clone: Its target is not known.

Whole-study findings and limits: Memory subsets had estimated richness that was generally smaller than that of naive subsets. Clonotypes shared by all four donors outscored non-shared clonotypes in generation probability.

TCRdb's table, derived via immunoSEQ multiplex PCR, lists solely in-frame clones and lacks some. The sample includes some 2.1 million clones, just over 90% of them seen just once. The CDR3 consists of 15 residues. V lost 1 base and J lost 0, with 10 bases in between. Germline V gives CDR1 SGHRS, CDR2 YFSETQ. The V call is TRBV5-1, the J call TRBJ1-2, with D hard to call. Material for sequencing was naive CD8+ T cells from PBMCs. This receptor was identified in a man between 18 and 29 years old in good health. Some clones in this sample may be carry-over from other donors' samples. This CDR3 is CASSLSWRTNYGYTF. The CDR3, as DNA: TGCGCCAGCAGCTTGAGTTGGCGGACTAACTATGGCTACACCTTC.